The 6 T cell receptor beta chains below were found in one sample sequenced in a study of metastatic and nonmetastatic thyroid tumors. None of the patients had undergone any treatment ahead of thyroid surgery. TCRdb re-called clones from the PCR reads using MiXCR. This table has around 19,000 clones, more than 15% appearing once. The specimen sequenced was tumor tissue. The receptors stem from a female donor with papillary thyroid cancer or a benign thyroid nodule (not recorded which). Some clones in this sample may be carry-over from other donors' samples.

This clone was seen repeatedly, ten times or more. This chain connects TRBV5-1 to TRBJ2-1, with TRBD2 matching 16 bases. Trimming removed 4 bases from V and 4 bases from J; junction bases left unmatched: 5. The CDR3 is 17 residues long. Germline-derived CDR1 and CDR2 are SGHRS and YFSETQ. CDR3 residues: CASSPGLAGGPYNEQFF. For the CDR3, the DNA is TGCGCCAGCAGCCCGGGACTAGCGGGAGGGCCTTACAATGAGCAGTTCTTC. Looking up the rest from reference TRBV5-1 and TRBJ2-1 gives the full variable domain: KAGVTQTPRYLIKTRGQQVTLSCSPISGHRSVSWYQQTPGQGLQFLFEYFSETQRNKGNFPGRFSGRQFSNSRSEMNVSTLELGDSALYLCASSPGLAGGPYNEQFFGPGTRLTVL.

This clone has ten or more counts. An end of the junction differs from the germline gene, which may be a read error. Additional DNA sequences in this sample encode the identical CDR3. V and J are TRBV19 and TRBJ2-3, with 12 positions matching TRBD2. This CDR3 region has 18 residues. Germline V gene sequence: CDR1 LNHDA, CDR2 SQIVND (reference sequence). The DNA of the CDR3 is TGTGCCAGTAGCCTCCTAGCGGGAGGGTTTGGCAGCACGGATACGCAGTATTTT. Protein sequence: CASSLLAGGFGSTDTQYF.

This clone has a count of ten or more. This chain links TRBV28 with TRBJ2-1; 12 bases fit TRBD2. Germline CDR1 and CDR2: MDHEN and SYDVKM. V was pared by 7 bases and J by 6 bases, with 7 bases of the junction left unmatched. This CDR3 is 15 amino acids long. In nucleotides, the CDR3 is TGTGCCAGCACCCCCGGGACTAGCGGGCTCAATGAGCAGTTCTTC. Encoded protein: CASTPGTSGLNEQFF.

This clone was seen at least ten times. The CDR3 DNA follows: TGTGCCAGCAGTTTAGGGGTTGGAACCGGGGAGCTGTTTTTT. Protein product: CASSLGVGTGELFF. J is TRBJ2-2 and V is TRBV28; D gene ambiguous. CDR3 size: 14 residues. V was pared by 2 bases and J by 5 bases, with 9 bases between. The germline CDR1 and CDR2 sequences are MDHEN and SYDVKM.

There are many counts of this clone. The chain links TRBV5-1 to TRBJ2-1; a possible D gene is TRBD2 (5 bases). This CDR3 has 13 residues. V lost 4 bases and J 5 bases, leaving 10 bases between the germline ends. Germline-derived CDR1 and CDR2 are SGHRS and YFSETQ. DNA for the CDR3: TGCGCCAGCAGCCCGGGGAGTGACAATGAGCAGTTCTTC. Amino acid sequence: CASSPGSDNEQFF.

The chain is built from TRBV30 and TRBJ1-6; TRBD1 aligns across 9 bases. There are 14 residues in the CDR3. After removal of 1 base from V and 7 bases from J, the junction contained 2 bases not matched to a gene. Germline V gene lookup returns CDR1 GTSNPN and CDR2 SVGIG (reference sequence). The CDR3 DNA reads TGTGCCTGGAGTGGGGGGACAGGGAATTCACCCCTCCACTTT. It is translated as CAWSGGTGNSPLHF. Full variable domain (remainder filled in from reference TRBV30 and TRBJ1-6): SQTIHQWPATLVQPVGSPLSLECTVEGTSNPNLYWYRQAAGRGLQLLFYSVGIGQISSEVPQNLSASRPQDRQFILSSKKLLLSDSGFYLCAWSGGTGNSPLHFGNGTRLTVT.